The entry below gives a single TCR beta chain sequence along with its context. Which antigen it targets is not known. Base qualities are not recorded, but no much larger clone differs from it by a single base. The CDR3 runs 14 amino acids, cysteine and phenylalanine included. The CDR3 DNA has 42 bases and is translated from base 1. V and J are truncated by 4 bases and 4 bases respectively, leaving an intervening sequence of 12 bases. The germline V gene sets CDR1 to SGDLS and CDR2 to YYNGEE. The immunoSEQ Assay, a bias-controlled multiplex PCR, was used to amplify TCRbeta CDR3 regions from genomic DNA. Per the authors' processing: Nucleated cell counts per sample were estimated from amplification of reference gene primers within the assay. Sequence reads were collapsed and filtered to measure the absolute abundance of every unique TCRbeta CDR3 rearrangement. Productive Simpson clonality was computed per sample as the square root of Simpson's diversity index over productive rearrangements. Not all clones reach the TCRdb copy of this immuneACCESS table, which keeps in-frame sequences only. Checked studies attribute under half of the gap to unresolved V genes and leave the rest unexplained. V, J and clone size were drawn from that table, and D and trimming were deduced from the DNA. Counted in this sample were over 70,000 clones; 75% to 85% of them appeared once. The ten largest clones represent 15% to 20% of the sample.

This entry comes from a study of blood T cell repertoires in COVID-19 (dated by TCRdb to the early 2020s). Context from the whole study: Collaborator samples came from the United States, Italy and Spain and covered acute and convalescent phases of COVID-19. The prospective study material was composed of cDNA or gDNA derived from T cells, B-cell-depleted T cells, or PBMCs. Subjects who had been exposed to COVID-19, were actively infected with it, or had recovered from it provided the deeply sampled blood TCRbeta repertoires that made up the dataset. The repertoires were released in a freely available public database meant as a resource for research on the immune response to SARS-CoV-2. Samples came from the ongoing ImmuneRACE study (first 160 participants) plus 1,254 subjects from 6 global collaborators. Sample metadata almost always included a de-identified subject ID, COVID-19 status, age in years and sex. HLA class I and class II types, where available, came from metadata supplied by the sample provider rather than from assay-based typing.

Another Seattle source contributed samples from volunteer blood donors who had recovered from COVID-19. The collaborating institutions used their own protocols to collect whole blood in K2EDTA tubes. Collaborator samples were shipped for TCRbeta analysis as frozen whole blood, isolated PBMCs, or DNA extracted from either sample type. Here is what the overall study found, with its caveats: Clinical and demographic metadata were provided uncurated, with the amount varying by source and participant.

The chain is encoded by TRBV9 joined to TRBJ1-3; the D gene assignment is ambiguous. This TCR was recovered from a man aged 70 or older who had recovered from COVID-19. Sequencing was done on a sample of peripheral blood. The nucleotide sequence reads TGTGCCAGCAGCCCTGAGGCTGGCGGAAACACCATATATTTT. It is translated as CASSPEAGGNTIYF.